A single sample gave rise to the 2 T cell receptor beta chains below, sequenced in a study of blood T cell repertoires in COVID-19. Profiled with immunoSEQ multiplex PCR; TCRdb holds only in-frame clones, not every one. The sample consists of roughly 340,000 clones, around 87% of them appearing once. Specimen: PBMCs or T cells enriched from blood (not recorded which). The receptors here all came from a man aged 35-49 years in a cohort exposed to, infected with or recovered from COVID-19 (not recorded which).

The gene calls are TRBV11-2 and TRBJ1-3; D possibly corresponds to TRBD1 (6 bases). Germline CDR1 SGHAT, CDR2 FQNNGV. V lost 2 bases and J 2 bases, leaving 13 bases between the germline ends. The CDR3 covers 16 residues. The CDR3 reads CASSLFAGVTGNTIYF. As DNA, the CDR3 is TGTGCCAGCAGCTTATTCGCAGGGGTCACTGGAAACACCATATATTTT.

The chain is built from TRBV5-1 and TRBJ2-5, with 9 bases that match TRBD2. Per the germline V gene, CDR1 is SGHRS and CDR2 is YFSETQ. V dropped 3 bases and J dropped 4; count of bases not matched to a gene: 10. CDR3 length equals 16 residues. Written as DNA, the CDR3 is TGCGCCAGCAGCTGGGGGGTAGCGGGAGCGGGAGAGACCCAGTACTTC. Translation: CASSWGVAGAGETQYF.